The rows below give T cell receptor beta chains drawn from one sample of a study of metastatic and nonmetastatic thyroid tumors. TCRdb reanalyzed the PCR reads with MiXCR. The table lists 35,000 to 45,000 clones, approximately 30% of them singletons. The sample was blood. The receptors derive from a male donor with papillary thyroid cancer or a benign thyroid nodule (not recorded which). Some clones in this sample may be carry-over from other donors' samples. CDR3s include the opening cysteine and the closing phenylalanine or tryptophan. A D gene is named only where the DNA matches it firmly. Size is omitted from some rows. Given values are once, few, many or a class for expanded clones.

clone_size: -
j_call: TRBJ2-7
v_call: TRBV6-1
d_call: TRBD1
cdr3_nt: TGTGCCAGCAGCTTCGGGACAGGACGAGAGCAGTACTTC
cdr3_aa: CASSFGTGREQYF

clone_size: many
j_call: TRBJ1-2
v_call: TRBV29-1
d_call: -
cdr3_nt: TGCAGCGTTGAAAAGGGGATAGCTAACTATGGCTACACCTTC
cdr3_aa: CSVEKGIANYGYTF

clone_size: -
j_call: TRBJ2-1
v_call: TRBV20-1
d_call: TRBD2
cdr3_nt: TGCAGTGCTAGAGATGGAGGAGCACTAACCGGGGGGGATGAGCAGTTCTTC
cdr3_aa: CSARDGGALTGGDEQFF

clone_size: many
j_call: TRBJ1-2
v_call: TRBV3-1
d_call: TRBD1
cdr3_nt: TGTGCCAGCAGCCAGACAGGGAGCGGCTACACCTTC
cdr3_aa: CASSQTGSGYTF

clone_size: -
j_call: TRBJ1-5
v_call: TRBV6-5
d_call: -
cdr3_nt: TGTGCCAGCAGTTTGGATAGCAATCAGCCCCAGCATTTT
cdr3_aa: CASSLDSNQPQHF

clone_size: -
j_call: TRBJ2-7
v_call: TRBV12-3/TRBV12-4
d_call: -
cdr3_nt: TGTGCCAGCACCCTCGGCCGGAGCTCCTACGAGCAGTACTTC
cdr3_aa: CASTLGRSSYEQYF

clone_size: many
j_call: TRBJ1-3
v_call: TRBV18
d_call: TRBD1
cdr3_nt: TGTGCCAGCGCCGGACAGGGCTCTGGAAACACCATATATTTT
cdr3_aa: CASAGQGSGNTIYF

clone_size: -
j_call: TRBJ1-2
v_call: TRBV12-3/TRBV12-4
d_call: -
cdr3_nt: TGTGCCAGCAGATCCCCCGGGACGCAGAATGACTACACCTTC
cdr3_aa: CASRSPGTQNDYTF

clone_size: -
j_call: TRBJ1-2
v_call: TRBV9
d_call: -
cdr3_nt: TGTGCCAGCAGCGTAGCACCGGGGGATAATGGCTACACCTTC
cdr3_aa: CASSVAPGDNGYTF

clone_size: many
j_call: TRBJ2-2
v_call: TRBV5-6
d_call: -
cdr3_nt: TGTGCCAGCAGCCCGGGGGCTAGCGGACCCACCGGGGAGCTGTTTTTT
cdr3_aa: CASSPGASGPTGELFF

clone_size: few
j_call: TRBJ1-5
v_call: TRBV28
d_call: -
cdr3_nt: TGTGCCAGCAGTCTTCAGGTAGGTGGCAATCAGCCCCAGCATTTT
cdr3_aa: CASSLQVGGNQPQHF

clone_size: -
j_call: TRBJ2-3
v_call: TRBV2
d_call: TRBD1
cdr3_nt: TGTGCCAGCAGGGGACAGGGGCGTGTTAGAATCACAGATACGCAGTATTTT
cdr3_aa: CASRGQGRVRITDTQYF

clone_size: -
j_call: TRBJ2-7
v_call: TRBV6-5
d_call: -
cdr3_nt: TGTGCCAGCAGTTACAGGTTGGACTCCTACGAGCAGTACTTC
cdr3_aa: CASSYRLDSYEQYF

clone_size: few
j_call: TRBJ2-7
v_call: TRBV2
d_call: -
cdr3_nt: TGTGCCAGCAGTGAAGGGTGGCAGAACTACGAGCAGTACTTC
cdr3_aa: CASSEGWQNYEQYF

clone_size: -
j_call: TRBJ2-2
v_call: TRBV2
d_call: -
cdr3_nt: TGTGCCAGCAGTGTTCTGGGTCGCACCGGGGAGCTGTTTTTT
cdr3_aa: CASSVLGRTGELFF

clone_size: few
j_call: TRBJ2-3
v_call: TRBV20-1
d_call: TRBD2
cdr3_nt: TGCAGTGCTAGTTGGGCTAGCGGGAGCCTGGATACGCAGTATTTT
cdr3_aa: CSASWASGSLDTQYF

clone_size: many
j_call: TRBJ2-2
v_call: TRBV24-1
d_call: -
cdr3_nt: TGTGCCACCACCTCCGGGAATTTCGACACCGGGGAGCTGTTTTTT
cdr3_aa: CATTSGNFDTGELFF

clone_size: medium-sized
j_call: TRBJ2-7
v_call: TRBV20-1
d_call: -
cdr3_nt: TGCAGTGCTAGAGTGGCGACTGGGGGCAGCTCCTACGAGCAGTACTTC
cdr3_aa: CSARVATGGSSYEQYF

clone_size: -
j_call: TRBJ1-2
v_call: TRBV4-3
d_call: TRBD1
cdr3_nt: TGCGCCAGCAGCCAATCTACAGGGGTCAACTATGGCTACACCTTC
cdr3_aa: CASSQSTGVNYGYTF

clone_size: medium-sized
j_call: TRBJ1-2
v_call: TRBV20-1
d_call: -
cdr3_nt: TGCAGTGCTAGCCCGGACAGCAACTATGGCTACACCTTC
cdr3_aa: CSASPDSNYGYTF

clone_size: few
j_call: TRBJ1-1
v_call: TRBV14
d_call: -
cdr3_nt: TGTGCCAGCAGCCCTGGTGCGGGGACTGAAGCTTTCTTT
cdr3_aa: CASSPGAGTEAFF

clone_size: many
j_call: TRBJ1-4
v_call: TRBV6-5
d_call: -
cdr3_nt: TGTGCCAGCAGTTACGTCGGTGCTGGGGGCAATGAAAAACTGTTTTTT
cdr3_aa: CASSYVGAGGNEKLFF

clone_size: -
j_call: TRBJ2-7
v_call: TRBV20-1
d_call: TRBD2
cdr3_nt: TGCAGTGCTCGGAGTTTTAGCGGGACCTTCGAGCAGTACTTC
cdr3_aa: CSARSFSGTFEQYF

clone_size: few
j_call: TRBJ2-2
v_call: TRBV9
d_call: TRBD2
cdr3_nt: TGTGCCAGCAGCTTGGGACTAGCGAACACCGGGGAGCTGTTTTTT
cdr3_aa: CASSLGLANTGELFF

clone_size: medium-sized
j_call: TRBJ2-7
v_call: TRBV4-2
d_call: -
cdr3_nt: TGTGCCAGCAGCCAGCACCTCCGGGACCGGCCCTACGAGCAGTACTTC
cdr3_aa: CASSQHLRDRPYEQYF

clone_size: -
j_call: TRBJ2-1
v_call: TRBV6-1
d_call: -
cdr3_nt: TGTGCCAGCAGCCTTAGCGAAGGTGGTTACAATGATCAGTTCTTC
cdr3_aa: CASSLSEGGYNDQFF

clone_size: few
j_call: TRBJ2-6
v_call: TRBV27
d_call: -
cdr3_nt: TGTGCCAGCAGTTCCCGCTCCAGGGCGGGGGCTGGGGCCAACTTCCTGACTTTC
cdr3_aa: CASSSRSRAGAGANFLTF

clone_size: many
j_call: TRBJ1-4
v_call: TRBV5-1
d_call: -
cdr3_nt: TGCGCCAGCAGCTTGGACGGGGGAACTAATGAAAAACTGTTTTTT
cdr3_aa: CASSLDGGTNEKLFF

clone_size: -
j_call: TRBJ2-5
v_call: TRBV24-1
d_call: -
cdr3_nt: -
cdr3_aa: CATSVPVARETQYF

clone_size: -
j_call: TRBJ1-1
v_call: TRBV20-1
d_call: TRBD1
cdr3_nt: TGCAGTGCTAGAAAGGGACAGGGAGGGGAAGCTTTCTTT
cdr3_aa: CSARKGQGGEAFF

clone_size: -
j_call: TRBJ2-1
v_call: TRBV24-1
d_call: -
cdr3_nt: TGTGCCACCAGTGCCCAGGGTTGGAGCGAGCAGTTCTTC
cdr3_aa: CATSAQGWSEQFF

clone_size: many
j_call: TRBJ1-2
v_call: TRBV7-8
d_call: -
cdr3_nt: TGTGCCAGCAGCTCATCGGCAGTCTTGGGCTATGGCTACACCTTC
cdr3_aa: CASSSSAVLGYGYTF

clone_size: few
j_call: TRBJ1-5
v_call: TRBV28
d_call: -
cdr3_nt: TGTGCCAGCAGTTTATCCCCCAGGGGCGGTCAGCCCCAGCATTTT
cdr3_aa: CASSLSPRGGQPQHF

clone_size: -
j_call: TRBJ2-7
v_call: TRBV13
d_call: TRBD2
cdr3_nt: TGTGCCAGCAGCCCCTACAGACTAGCGGGAGTAAACGAGCAGTACTTC
cdr3_aa: CASSPYRLAGVNEQYF

clone_size: -
j_call: TRBJ2-7
v_call: TRBV27
d_call: -
cdr3_nt: TGTGCCAGCAGTTTAACCGGGGTCTCCTACGAGCAGTACTTC
cdr3_aa: CASSLTGVSYEQYF

clone_size: many
j_call: TRBJ2-1
v_call: TRBV20-1
d_call: TRBD2
cdr3_nt: TGCAGTGCTAGGTCGGGTAGCGGGAGACGTAGTCGGGCCTACAATGAGCAGTTCTTC
cdr3_aa: CSARSGSGRRSRAYNEQFF

clone_size: -
j_call: TRBJ2-3
v_call: TRBV11-1
d_call: -
cdr3_nt: TGTGCCAGCAGCTTAGGGCGGGAATGGACAGATACGCAGTATTTT
cdr3_aa: CASSLGREWTDTQYF

clone_size: -
j_call: TRBJ1-2
v_call: TRBV18
d_call: -
cdr3_nt: TGTGCCAGCTCACCTACGGGGCCTGGCGATGGCTACACCTTC
cdr3_aa: CASSPTGPGDGYTF

clone_size: -
j_call: TRBJ2-7
v_call: TRBV5-1
d_call: -
cdr3_nt: TGCGCCAGCAGCAGAGGGAGTCTAAACGAGCAGTACTTC
cdr3_aa: CASSRGSLNEQYF

clone_size: once
j_call: TRBJ2-7
v_call: TRBV18
d_call: TRBD2
cdr3_nt: TGTGCCAGCTCACCATTTACTAGCGGGAGTGACGAGCAGTACTTC
cdr3_aa: CASSPFTSGSDEQYF

clone_size: medium-sized
j_call: TRBJ2-7
v_call: TRBV20-1
d_call: TRBD2
cdr3_nt: TGCAGTGCAAAAGCGGGACCCACTGGTATCTTACCCTACGAGCAGTACTTC
cdr3_aa: CSAKAGPTGILPYEQYF

clone_size: -
j_call: TRBJ1-2
v_call: TRBV4-2
d_call: TRBD1
cdr3_nt: TGTGCCAGCAGCGGGACAGGGGCTTCGCGCATGGGCTATGGCTACACCTTC
cdr3_aa: CASSGTGASRMGYGYTF

clone_size: -
j_call: TRBJ1-1
v_call: TRBV18
d_call: -
cdr3_nt: TGTGCCAGTGGCCAGTGGCCGGGCGTAGAAGCTTTCTTT
cdr3_aa: CASGQWPGVEAFF

clone_size: -
j_call: TRBJ2-1
v_call: TRBV5-4
d_call: -
cdr3_nt: TGTGCCAGCAGCTTTTCTATAGGGCCCCAGGCGGAGTTCTTC
cdr3_aa: CASSFSIGPQAEFF

clone_size: many
j_call: TRBJ2-5
v_call: TRBV7-2
d_call: TRBD1
cdr3_nt: TGTGCCAGCAGCCGTCCGGGACAGGGAGTCGACCAGTACTTC
cdr3_aa: CASSRPGQGVDQYF

clone_size: -
j_call: TRBJ2-7
v_call: TRBV20-1
d_call: TRBD2
cdr3_nt: TGCAGTGCTAGAGCTCTGCTAGCGGGAGATTACCACGAGCAGTACTTC
cdr3_aa: CSARALLAGDYHEQYF

clone_size: few
j_call: TRBJ1-2
v_call: TRBV2
d_call: TRBD1
cdr3_nt: TGTGCCGGCCGCCGGGGACAGGGCTATGGCTACACCTTC
cdr3_aa: CAGRRGQGYGYTF

clone_size: -
j_call: TRBJ2-7
v_call: TRBV5-1
d_call: -
cdr3_nt: TGCGCCAGCAGCTTGGGGCTAGCGTTGTACGAGCAGTACTTC
cdr3_aa: CASSLGLALYEQYF

clone_size: once
j_call: TRBJ1-1
v_call: TRBV7-9
d_call: -
cdr3_nt: TGTGCCAGCAGCTTCCTTTCCGGGGCCAACACTGAAGCTTTCTTT
cdr3_aa: CASSFLSGANTEAFF

clone_size: medium-sized
j_call: TRBJ2-7
v_call: TRBV11-3
d_call: -
cdr3_nt: TGTGCCAGCAGCCCCCAGGGGAACCTGGGGGAGCAGTACTTC
cdr3_aa: CASSPQGNLGEQYF

clone_size: -
j_call: TRBJ1-2
v_call: TRBV5-1
d_call: TRBD1
cdr3_nt: TGCGCCAGCAGGGCGTCAACAGGGGTCTACGGCTACACCTTC
cdr3_aa: CASRASTGVYGYTF

clone_size: many
j_call: TRBJ2-1
v_call: TRBV14
d_call: TRBD2
cdr3_nt: TGTGCCAGCAGCCCCTCGGAGCGGGAGGCGAGCTCCTACAATGAGCAGTTCTTC
cdr3_aa: CASSPSEREASSYNEQFF

clone_size: -
j_call: TRBJ1-2
v_call: TRBV6-1
d_call: -
cdr3_nt: TGTGCCAGCAGTCCGGGACCGTATGGCTACACCTTC
cdr3_aa: CASSPGPYGYTF

clone_size: many
j_call: TRBJ1-2
v_call: TRBV24-1
d_call: -
cdr3_nt: TGTGCCACCAGTGACCACGGGGCGAGGGGCGCAGATGGCTACACCTTC
cdr3_aa: CATSDHGARGADGYTF

clone_size: -
j_call: TRBJ2-7
v_call: TRBV20-1
d_call: TRBD2
cdr3_nt: TGCAGTGCTAGAGCCGATGGACTAGCGGGAGATCGGGAGCAGTACTTC
cdr3_aa: CSARADGLAGDREQYF

clone_size: many
j_call: TRBJ2-3
v_call: TRBV20-1
d_call: TRBD2
cdr3_nt: TGCAGTGCAGGGACTAGCGAAAGCACAGATACGCAGTATTTT
cdr3_aa: CSAGTSESTDTQYF

clone_size: once
j_call: TRBJ2-1
v_call: TRBV7-3
d_call: TRBD2
cdr3_nt: TGTGCCAGCAGCTTAGCGGGAGGGCGGAATGAGCAGTTCTTC
cdr3_aa: CASSLAGGRNEQFF